Below, one TCR beta chain is given with its context. The data were taken from a study of cytomegalovirus exposure and HLA in healthy donors. A multiplex PCR was run with 60 Vbeta primers and 13 Jbeta primers. Authors' analysis steps: Some 80 million unique TCR beta chains, some 9.9 million shared, were counted in a later analysis. Sequencing was performed with immunoSEQ multiplex PCR; in TCRdb, only in-frame clones are kept and a portion is missing. V and J calls and clone size are as listed in that table; D and trimming were resolved from the DNA. The sample data list about 40,000 clones. V was clipped by 0 bases and J by 7 bases, with 13 bases between them. Germline V gene sequence: CDR1 ENHRY, CDR2 SYGVKD. This CDR3 has 15 amino acids.

The sample consisted of PBMCs. V gene TRBV10-3 combines with J gene TRBJ1-5, with D tentatively TRBD1 (6 bases). The receptor was isolated from a man aged 30 to 39 in good health and CMV-seronegative. The CDR3 loop is CAISESGAGIQPQHF. CDR3 sequence (DNA): TGTGCCATCAGTGAGTCGGGGGCCGGTATCCAGCCCCAGCATTTT.